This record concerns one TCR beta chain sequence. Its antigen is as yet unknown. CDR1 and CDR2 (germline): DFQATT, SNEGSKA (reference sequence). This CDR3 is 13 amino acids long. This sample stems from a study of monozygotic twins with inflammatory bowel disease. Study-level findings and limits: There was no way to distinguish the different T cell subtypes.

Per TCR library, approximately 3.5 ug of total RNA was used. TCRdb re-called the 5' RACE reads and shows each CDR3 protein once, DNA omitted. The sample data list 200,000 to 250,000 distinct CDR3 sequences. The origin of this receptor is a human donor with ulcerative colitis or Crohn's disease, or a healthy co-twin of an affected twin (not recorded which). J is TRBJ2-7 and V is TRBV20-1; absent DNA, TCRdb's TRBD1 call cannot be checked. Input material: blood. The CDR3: CSARQGQFYEQYF.